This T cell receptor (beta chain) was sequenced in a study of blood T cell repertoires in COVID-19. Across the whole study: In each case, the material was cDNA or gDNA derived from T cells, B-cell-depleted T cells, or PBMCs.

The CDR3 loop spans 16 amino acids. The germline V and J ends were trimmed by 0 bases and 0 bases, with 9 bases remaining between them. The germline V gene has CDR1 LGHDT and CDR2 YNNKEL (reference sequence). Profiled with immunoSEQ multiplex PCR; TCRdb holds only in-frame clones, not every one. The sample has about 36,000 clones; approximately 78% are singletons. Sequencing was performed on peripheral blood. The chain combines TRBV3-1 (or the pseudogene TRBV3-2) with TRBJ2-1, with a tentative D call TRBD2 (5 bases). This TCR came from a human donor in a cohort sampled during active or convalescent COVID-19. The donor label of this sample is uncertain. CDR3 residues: CASSQDFGNSYNEQFF. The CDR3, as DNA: TGTGCCAGCAGCCAAGACTTCGGGAACTCCTACAATGAGCAGTTCTTC.